The 8 T cell receptor beta chains presented below share a single source sample, sequenced in a study of beta chain features in type 1 diabetes. The entirety of the isolated RNA underwent reverse transcription, so expressed TCRB transcripts were sequenced. The protocol was immunoSEQ multiplex PCR, while the TCRdb copy is restricted to in-frame clones and leaves out a portion. The top ten hold roughly 0.033% of the sample, which has 400,000 to 450,000 clones, around 13% seen once. Sequencing input: naive CD4+ T cells from blood. The receptors were gathered from a man aged 25-45 years in good health.

The chain uses TRBV7-8 and TRBJ2-3; 7 positions agree with TRBD1. The J segment lost 6 bases and the V segment lost 5 bases, leaving 14 bases of the junction unmatched. CDR3 length: 16 residues. Germline V gives CDR1 SGHVS, CDR2 FQNEAQ. CDR3 nucleotide sequence: TGTGCCAGCAGCGGACCGACAGGGTTGGAACTTGATACGCAGTATTTT. It is translated as CASSGPTGLELDTQYF.

A few counts support this clone. The rearrangement joins TRBV7-9 to TRBJ2-1, with 8 bases aligning to TRBD2. J was trimmed by 8 bases and V by 5 bases; bases with no gene match: 11. Germline assignment: CDR1 SEHNR and CDR2 FQNEAQ (reference sequence). There are 15 residues in the CDR3. CDR3 sequence (DNA): TGTGCCAGCAGCCCACAACCGGGACTAGGATATGAGCAGTTCTTC. Amino acid sequence: CASSPQPGLGYEQFF.

The table lists this clone with a few counts. The chain recombines TRBV9 with TRBJ2-1; 10 bases align to TRBD2. V gave up 4 bases and J gave up 4 bases; unmatched junction bases: 17. From germline, CDR1 is SGDLS and CDR2 YYNGEE. The CDR3 is 19 residues long. CDR3 sequence: CASSPGTISGLASYNEQFF. In DNA form, the CDR3 reads TGTGCCAGCAGCCCCGGTACTATTTCGGGACTAGCGAGTTACAATGAGCAGTTCTTC.

V usage is TRBV7-2 and J usage is TRBJ2-5; D possibly matches TRBD1 or TRBD2 (5 bases each). V shed 4 bases and J shed 6 bases, with 15 bases lying between them. CDR3 length: 14 amino acids. Germline CDR1 and CDR2: SGHTA and FQGNSA. The CDR3 sequence is CASSSPPSGQTQYF. The CDR3 DNA reads as TGTGCCAGCAGCTCCCCTCCCTCGGGACAGACCCAGTACTTC. The whole variable domain, remainder taken from reference TRBV7-2 and TRBJ2-5, is GAGVSQSPSNKVTEKGKDVELRCDPISGHTALYWYRQSLGQGLEFLIYFQGNSAPDKSGLPSDRFSAERTGGSVSTLTIQRTQQEDSAVYLCASSSPPSGQTQYFGPGTRLLVL.

The chain combines TRBV6-6 with TRBJ1-2; 8 nucleotides align to TRBD1. Per germline, CDR1 MNHNY and CDR2 SVGAGI (reference sequence). This CDR3 has 13 amino acids. The V segment lost 6 bases and the J segment 8 bases; nucleotides outside the gene matches: 8. The CDR3 coding sequence is TGTGCCAGCAGCCCAACAGGGGGAATAGGCTACACCTTC. As protein: CASSPTGGIGYTF.

The J gene is TRBJ2-3, the V gene TRBV29-1, with 10 positions matching TRBD2. Germline lookup yields CDR1 SQVTM and CDR2 ANQGSEA. V lost 6 bases and J lost 0; bases outside the gene matches: 12. This CDR3 comprises 17 residues. CDR3 nucleotide sequence: TGCAGCGTCGGTAGCGGGAGGCCCCTTGGCAGCACAGATACGCAGTATTTT. Translated, it gives CSVGSGRPLGSTDTQYF.

This clone has just a few counts. The chain combines TRBV9 with TRBJ2-3; unclear D gene. V lost 0 bases to trimming and J lost 6 bases, with 11 bases between them. This CDR3 has 14 residues. Germline CDR1 SGDLS, CDR2 YYNGEE. The CDR3 DNA follows: TGTGCCAGCAGCGTAGGGGCACGACCGGATACGCAGTATTTT. Translated: CASSVGARPDTQYF.

This chain links TRBV4-3 with TRBJ2-4; 9 bases align to TRBD1. The CDR3 has 18 amino acids. Trimming cost V 1 base and J 0 bases; bases outside gene matches: 7. Germline V gives CDR1 LGHNA, CDR2 YSLEER. This CDR3 reads CASSQVGQGPLAKNIQYF. The CDR3 nucleotides read TGCGCCAGCAGCCAAGTGGGACAGGGCCCCTTAGCCAAAAACATTCAGTACTTC.